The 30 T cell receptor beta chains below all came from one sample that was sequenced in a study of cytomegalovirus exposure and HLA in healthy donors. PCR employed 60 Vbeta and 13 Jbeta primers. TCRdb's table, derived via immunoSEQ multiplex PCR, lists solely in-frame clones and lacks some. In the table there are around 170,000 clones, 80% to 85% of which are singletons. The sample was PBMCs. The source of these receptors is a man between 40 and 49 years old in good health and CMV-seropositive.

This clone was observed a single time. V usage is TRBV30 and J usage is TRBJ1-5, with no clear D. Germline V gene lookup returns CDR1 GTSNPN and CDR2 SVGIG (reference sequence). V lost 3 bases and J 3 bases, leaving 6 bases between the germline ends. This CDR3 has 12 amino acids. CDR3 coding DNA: TGTGCCTGGAGCAGGTTCAATCAGCCCCAGCATTTT. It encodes CAWSRFNQPQHF.

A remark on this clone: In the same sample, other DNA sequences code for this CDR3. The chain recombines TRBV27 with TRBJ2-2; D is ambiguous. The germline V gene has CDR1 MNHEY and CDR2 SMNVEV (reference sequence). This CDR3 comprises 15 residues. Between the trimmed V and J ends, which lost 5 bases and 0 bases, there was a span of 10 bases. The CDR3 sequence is CASSLDIPNTGELFF. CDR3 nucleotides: TGTGCCAGCAGTCTCGACATCCCGAACACCGGGGAGCTGTTTTTT.

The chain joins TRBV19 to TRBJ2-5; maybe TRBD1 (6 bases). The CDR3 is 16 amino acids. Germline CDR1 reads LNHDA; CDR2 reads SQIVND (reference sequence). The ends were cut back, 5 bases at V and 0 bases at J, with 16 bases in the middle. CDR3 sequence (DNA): TGTGCCAGTAGTTTTCCCAGGGGTCGGGACCAAGAGACCCAGTACTTC. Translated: CASSFPRGRDQETQYF.

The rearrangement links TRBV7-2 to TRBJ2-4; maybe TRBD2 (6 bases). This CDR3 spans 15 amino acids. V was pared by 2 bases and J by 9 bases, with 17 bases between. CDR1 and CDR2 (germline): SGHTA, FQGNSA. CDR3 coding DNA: TGTGCCAGCAGCTTACTGCGGGGCACCCAAGGCATTCAGTACTTC. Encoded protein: CASSLLRGTQGIQYF.

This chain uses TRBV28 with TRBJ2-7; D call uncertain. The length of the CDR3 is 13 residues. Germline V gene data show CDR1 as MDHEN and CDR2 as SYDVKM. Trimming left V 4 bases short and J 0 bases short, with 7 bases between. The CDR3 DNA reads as TGTGCCAGCAGTTCGCCAGTCTCCTACGAGCAGTACTTC. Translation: CASSSPVSYEQYF.

Written as DNA, the CDR3 is TGTGCCAGCAGCCGAACAGGGATGGGCACCGGGGAGCTGTTTTTT. This gives the protein CASSRTGMGTGELFF. The rearrangement uses TRBV13 and TRBJ2-2, with D maybe TRBD1 (6 bases). The CDR3 extends over 15 amino acids. Germline V gene sequence: CDR1 PRHDT, CDR2 FYEKMQ (reference sequence). V dropped 5 bases and J dropped 4 bases, with 14 bases sitting between them.

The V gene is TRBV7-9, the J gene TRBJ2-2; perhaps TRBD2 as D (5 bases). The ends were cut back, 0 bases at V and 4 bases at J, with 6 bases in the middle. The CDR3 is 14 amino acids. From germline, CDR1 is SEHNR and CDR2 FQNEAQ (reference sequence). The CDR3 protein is CASSLAGSTGELFF. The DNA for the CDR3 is TGTGCCAGCAGCTTAGCAGGGAGCACCGGGGAGCTGTTTTTT.

DNA for the CDR3: TGTGCCAGCAGACATAAGGGGGGGTCGGCTTACGAGCAGTACTTC. As protein: CASRHKGGSAYEQYF. The V call is TRBV27, the J call TRBJ2-7; D possibly corresponds to TRBD2 (7 bases). The CDR3 is made up of 15 amino acids. V gave up 6 bases and J gave up 4 bases, with 19 bases separating them. From germline, CDR1 is MNHEY and CDR2 SMNVEV (reference sequence).

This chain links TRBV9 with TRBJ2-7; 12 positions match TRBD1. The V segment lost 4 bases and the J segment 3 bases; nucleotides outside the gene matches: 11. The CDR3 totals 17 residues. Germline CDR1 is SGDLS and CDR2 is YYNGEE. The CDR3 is CASSPPGQGAMNYEQYF. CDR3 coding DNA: TGTGCCAGCAGCCCGCCGGGACAGGGGGCTATGAACTACGAGCAGTACTTC.

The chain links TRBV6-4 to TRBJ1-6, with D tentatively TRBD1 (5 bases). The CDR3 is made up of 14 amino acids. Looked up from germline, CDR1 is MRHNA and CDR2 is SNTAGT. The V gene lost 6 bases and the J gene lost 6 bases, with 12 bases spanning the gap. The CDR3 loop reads CASSRDSTNSPLHF. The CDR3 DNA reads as TGTGCCAGCAGCCGCGACAGTACTAATTCACCCCTCCACTTT.

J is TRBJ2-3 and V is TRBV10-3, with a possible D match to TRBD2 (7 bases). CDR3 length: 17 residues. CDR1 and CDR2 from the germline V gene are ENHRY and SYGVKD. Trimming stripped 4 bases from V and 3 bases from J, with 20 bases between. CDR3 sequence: CAISGGFGGARTDTQYF. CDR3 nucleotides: TGTGCCATCAGTGGCGGGTTTGGGGGGGCACGTACAGATACGCAGTATTTT.

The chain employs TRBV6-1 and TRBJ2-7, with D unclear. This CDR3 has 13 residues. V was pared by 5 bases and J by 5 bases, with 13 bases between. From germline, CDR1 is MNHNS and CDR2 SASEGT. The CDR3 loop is CASSTLGGNEQYF. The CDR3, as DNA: TGTGCCAGCAGTACCCTAGGCGGCAACGAGCAGTACTTC.

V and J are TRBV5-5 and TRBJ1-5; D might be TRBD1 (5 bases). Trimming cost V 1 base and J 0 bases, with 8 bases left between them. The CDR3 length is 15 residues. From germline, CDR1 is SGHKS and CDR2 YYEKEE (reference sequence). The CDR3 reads CASSLTGVSNQPQHF. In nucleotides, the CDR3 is TGTGCCAGCAGCTTGACAGGAGTTAGCAATCAGCCCCAGCATTTT.

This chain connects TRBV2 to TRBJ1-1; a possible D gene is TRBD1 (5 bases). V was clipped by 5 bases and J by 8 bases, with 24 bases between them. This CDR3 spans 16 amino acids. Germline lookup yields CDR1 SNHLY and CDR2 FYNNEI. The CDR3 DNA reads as TGTGCCAGCAGTTATGGGGGGGGATCGGGTGTACTCGAAGCTTTCTTT. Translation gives CASSYGGGSGVLEAFF.

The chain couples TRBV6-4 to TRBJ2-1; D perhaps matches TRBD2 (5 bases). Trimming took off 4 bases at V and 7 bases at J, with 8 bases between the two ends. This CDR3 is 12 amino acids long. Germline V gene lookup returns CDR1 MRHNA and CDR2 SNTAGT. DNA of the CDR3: TGTGCCAGCAGTGGAGGGTTGAATGAGCAGTTCTTC. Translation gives CASSGGLNEQFF.

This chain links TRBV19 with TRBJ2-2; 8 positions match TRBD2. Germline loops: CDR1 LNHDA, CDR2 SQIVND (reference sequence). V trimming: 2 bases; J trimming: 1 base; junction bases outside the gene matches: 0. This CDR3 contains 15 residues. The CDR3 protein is CASSILAGNTGELFF. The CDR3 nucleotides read TGTGCCAGTAGTATACTAGCGGGGAACACCGGGGAGCTGTTTTTT.

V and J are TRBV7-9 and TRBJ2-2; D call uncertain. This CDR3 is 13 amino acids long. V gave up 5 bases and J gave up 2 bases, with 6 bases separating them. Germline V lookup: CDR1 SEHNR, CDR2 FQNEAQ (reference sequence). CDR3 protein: CASSPTNTGELFF. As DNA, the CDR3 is TGTGCCAGCAGCCCGACAAACACCGGGGAGCTGTTTTTT.

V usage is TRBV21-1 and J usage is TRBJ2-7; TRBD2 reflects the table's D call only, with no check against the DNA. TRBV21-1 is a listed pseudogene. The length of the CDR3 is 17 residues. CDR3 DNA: TGTGCCAGCAGCAAAAAGGGACTAGCGGGGGTTTACTACGAGCAGTACTTC. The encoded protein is CASSKKGLAGVYYEQYF.

The CDR3, as DNA: TGTGCCAGCGCGACAGGGGGCCTCTCTGGGGCCAACGTCCTGACTTTC. Its protein is CASATGGLSGANVLTF. The V call is TRBV19, the J call TRBJ2-6; the match to TRBD1 covers 10 bases. The CDR3 extends over 16 amino acids. Germline CDR1 is LNHDA and CDR2 is SQIVND (reference sequence). Trimming took 9 bases from V and 0 from J; bases not matched to a gene: 5.

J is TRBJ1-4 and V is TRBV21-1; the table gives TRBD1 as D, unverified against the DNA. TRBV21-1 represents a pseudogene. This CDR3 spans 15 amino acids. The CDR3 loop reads CASSNPPDRNEKLFF. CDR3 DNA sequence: TGTGCCAGCAGCAACCCACCCGACAGGAATGAAAAACTGTTTTTT.

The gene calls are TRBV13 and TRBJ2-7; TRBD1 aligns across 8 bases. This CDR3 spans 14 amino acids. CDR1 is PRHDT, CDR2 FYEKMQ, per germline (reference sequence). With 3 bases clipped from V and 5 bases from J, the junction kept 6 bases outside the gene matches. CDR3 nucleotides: TGTGCCAGCAGCTTTAGGCAGGGGGCCCACGAGCAGTACTTC. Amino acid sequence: CASSFRQGAHEQYF.

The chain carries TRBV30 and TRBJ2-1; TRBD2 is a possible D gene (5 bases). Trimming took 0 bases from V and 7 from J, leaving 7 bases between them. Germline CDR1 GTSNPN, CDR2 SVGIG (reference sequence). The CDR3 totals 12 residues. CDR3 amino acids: CAWSVRENEQFF. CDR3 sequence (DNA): TGTGCCTGGAGTGTGAGGGAGAATGAGCAGTTCTTC. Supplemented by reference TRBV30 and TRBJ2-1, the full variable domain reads SQTIHQWPATLVQPVGSPLSLECTVEGTSNPNLYWYRQAAGRGLQLLFYSVGIGQISSEVPQNLSASRPQDRQFILSSKKLLLSDSGFYLCAWSVRENEQFFGPGTRLTVL.

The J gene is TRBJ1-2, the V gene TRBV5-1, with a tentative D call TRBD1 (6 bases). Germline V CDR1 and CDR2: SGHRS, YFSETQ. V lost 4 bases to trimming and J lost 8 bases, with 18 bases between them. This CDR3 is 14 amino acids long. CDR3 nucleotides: TGCGCCAGCAGCCCCTCCCGACAGGTTGGGGGCTACACCTTC. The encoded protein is CASSPSRQVGGYTF.

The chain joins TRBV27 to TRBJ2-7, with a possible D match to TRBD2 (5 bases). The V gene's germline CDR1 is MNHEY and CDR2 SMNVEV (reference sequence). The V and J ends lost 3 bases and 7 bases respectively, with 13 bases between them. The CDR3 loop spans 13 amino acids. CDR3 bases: TGTGCCAGCAGTTTCCGGACTGCCCGGGAGCAGTACTTC. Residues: CASSFRTAREQYF.

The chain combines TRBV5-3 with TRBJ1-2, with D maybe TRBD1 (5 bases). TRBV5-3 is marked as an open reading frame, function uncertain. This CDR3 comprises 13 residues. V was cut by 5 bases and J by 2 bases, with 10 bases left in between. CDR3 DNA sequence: TGTGCCAGAAGGTGGGGGGTCAACTATGGCTACACCTTC. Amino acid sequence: CARRWGVNYGYTF.

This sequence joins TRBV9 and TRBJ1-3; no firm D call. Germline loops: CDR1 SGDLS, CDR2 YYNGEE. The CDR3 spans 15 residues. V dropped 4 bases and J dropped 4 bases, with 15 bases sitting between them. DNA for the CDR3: TGTGCCAGCAGCCCCAGGTCAGTGAGAGGAAACACCATATATTTT. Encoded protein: CASSPRSVRGNTIYF.

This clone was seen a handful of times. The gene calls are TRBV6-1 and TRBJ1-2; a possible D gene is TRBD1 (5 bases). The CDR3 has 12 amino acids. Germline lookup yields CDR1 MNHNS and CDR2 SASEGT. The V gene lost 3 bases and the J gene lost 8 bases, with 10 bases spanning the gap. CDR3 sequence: CASSDGGAGYTF. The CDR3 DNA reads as TGTGCCAGCAGTGACGGAGGGGCCGGCTACACCTTC.

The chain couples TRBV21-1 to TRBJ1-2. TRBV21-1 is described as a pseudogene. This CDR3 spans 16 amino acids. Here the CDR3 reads CASSKASSWTEYGYTF. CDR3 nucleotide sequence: TGTGCCAGCAGCAAAGCCTCCTCGTGGACTGAGTATGGCTACACCTTC.

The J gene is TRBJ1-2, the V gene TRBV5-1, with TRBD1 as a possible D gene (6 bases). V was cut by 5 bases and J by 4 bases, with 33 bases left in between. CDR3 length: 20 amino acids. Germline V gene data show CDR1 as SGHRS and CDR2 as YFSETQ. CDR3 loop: CASRPWSQRTGHQGGYGYTF. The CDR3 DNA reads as TGCGCCAGCAGGCCTTGGTCCCAAAGGACGGGCCACCAAGGGGGCTATGGCTACACCTTC.

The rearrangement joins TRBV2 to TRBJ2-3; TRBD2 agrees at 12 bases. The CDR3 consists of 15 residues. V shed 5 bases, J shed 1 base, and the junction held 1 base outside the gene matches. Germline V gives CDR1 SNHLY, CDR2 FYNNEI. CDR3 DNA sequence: TGTGCCAGCAGTAGACTAGCGGGGGGCACAGATACGCAGTATTTT. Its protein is CASSRLAGGTDTQYF. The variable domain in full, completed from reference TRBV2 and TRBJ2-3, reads EPEVTQTPSHQVTQMGQEVILRCVPISNHLYFYWYRQILGQKVEFLVSFYNNEISEKSEIFDDQFSVERPDGSNFTLKIRSTKLEDSAMYFCASSRLAGGTDTQYFGPGTRLTVL.